The 5 T cell receptor beta chains reported below all come from one sample, sequenced in a study of T-cell reconstitution after alpha-beta-depleted transplantation in children. General study results and limits: By one year post-transplant, T-cell counts and diversity largely arose from T cells that were newly produced.

Their antigens remain unidentified. A library of TCRbeta sequences, prepared with unique molecular identifiers, was generated. MiXCR, run by TCRdb on the PCR reads, gives a single entry per CDR3 protein. The table lists a few hundred thousand distinct CDR3 sequences, approximately 7.3% of them singletons. The sample was peripheral blood, taken 360 days after TCRalphabeta/CD19-depleted stem cell transplant. These TCRs come from a female patient aged 2-9 years who had a stem cell transplant for Fanconi anemia, so the T cells may come from the graft donor.

Ten or more counts support this clonotype. The chain employs TRBV12-3 or TRBV12-4 and TRBJ1-1; possibly TRBD1 for D (5 bases). The CDR3 runs to 13 residues. V was pared by 5 bases and J by 4 bases, with 11 bases between. The CDR3 DNA reads TGTGCCAGCAGTACACTCAGGGCCACTGAAGCTTTCTTT. Its translation: CASSTLRATEAFF.

The sample holds a few counts of this clonotype. The CDR3 sequence is CASRYIGFYGYTF. CDR3 DNA sequence: TGTGCCAGCAGGTACATAGGGTTCTATGGCTACACCTTC. The chain joins TRBV28 to TRBJ1-2; D not resolved. The V gene's germline CDR1 is MDHEN and CDR2 SYDVKM. CDR3 length equals 13 residues. The V gene lost 6 bases and the J gene lost 4 bases, with 12 bases spanning the gap.

In this sample, this clonotype turned up many times. V is TRBV5-6 and J is TRBJ1-4; D is undetermined. This CDR3 comprises 14 residues. From germline, CDR1 is SGHDT and CDR2 YYEEEE. Trimming stripped 4 bases from V and 8 bases from J, with 15 bases between. The CDR3 reads CASSRATRREKLFF. Written as DNA, the CDR3 is TGTGCCAGCAGCCGGGCGACACGACGCGAAAAACTGTTTTTT.

This chain connects TRBV28 to TRBJ2-7, with 12 bases identical to TRBD2. Trimming removed 6 bases from V and 3 bases from J; junction bases left unmatched: 9. Germline loops: CDR1 MDHEN, CDR2 SYDVKM. The CDR3 spans 16 residues. The CDR3 coding sequence is TGTGCCAGCAGCCCCCTACTAGCGGGAGGTAGCTACGAGCAGTACTTC. Translated, it gives CASSPLLAGGSYEQYF.

This clonotype was observed many times. The gene calls are TRBV5-1 and TRBJ1-1; no clear D gene. Germline-derived CDR1 and CDR2 are SGHRS and YFSETQ. The CDR3 runs 12 residues. V lost 2 bases to trimming and J lost 3 bases, with 5 bases between them. The CDR3: CASSFSDTEAFF. CDR3 in DNA: TGCGCCAGCAGCTTCTCAGACACTGAAGCTTTCTTT.